The 8 T cell receptor beta chains in this list originate from one sample, sequenced in a study of shared clonotypes between healthy human individuals. The repertoire was sequenced with immunoSEQ multiplex PCR; TCRdb's copy has only in-frame clones and lacks some. Of approximately 640,000 clones listed, approximately 75% were seen once; the top ten hold approximately 2%. What was sequenced was memory CD4+ T cells sorted from blood. Subset in this sample: CD45RA-negative fraction. Source of these receptors: a woman in her 30s in good health.

This sequence joins TRBV7-9 and TRBJ1-1; maybe TRBD1 (5 bases). From germline, CDR1 is SEHNR and CDR2 FQNEAQ (reference sequence). V lost 0 bases and J lost 4, with 12 bases in between. This CDR3 has 15 residues. CDR3 loop: CASSLAGSGGTEAFF. CDR3 in DNA: TGTGCCAGCAGCTTAGCGGGATCGGGGGGCACTGAAGCTTTCTTT.

The chain combines TRBV28 with TRBJ2-7; TRBD1 matches at 7 bases. The V and J ends lost 6 bases and 0 bases, in that order; junction bases with no gene match: 8. Germline-derived CDR1 and CDR2 are MDHEN and SYDVKM. This CDR3 has 15 amino acids. The DNA for the CDR3 is TGTGCCAGCAGATCTACCGGGACAGTCTCCTACGAGCAGTACTTC. Translation: CASRSTGTVSYEQYF.

This clone has more than one count but fewer than ten. This may be a read error, as it is one base from a much larger clone. The chain uses TRBV19 and TRBJ1-1; the D is unclear. This CDR3 is built from 13 residues. The V gene's germline CDR1 is LNHDA and CDR2 SQIVND (reference sequence). V lost 9 bases and J 0 bases, leaving 11 bases between the germline ends. CDR3 in DNA: TGTGCCAGCAGGACCGGGATGAACACTGAAGCTTTCTTT. This encodes CASRTGMNTEAFF.

V is TRBV28 and J is TRBJ1-4; D uncertain. CDR1 MDHEN and CDR2 SYDVKM come from the germline V gene. This CDR3 spans 15 amino acids. Trimming stripped 6 bases from V and 0 bases from J, with 11 bases between. DNA for the CDR3: TGTGCCAGCAGCCGGAGGGCTGCAACTAATGAAAAACTGTTTTTT. This sequence encodes CASSRRAATNEKLFF.

This clone occurred once. The V and J genes are TRBV6-1 and TRBJ1-2; D is unresolved. V lost 2 bases and J 5 bases, leaving 9 bases between the germline ends. This CDR3 spans 13 amino acids. Germline lookup yields CDR1 MNHNS and CDR2 SASEGT. The CDR3 here is CASSERQVYGYTF. The CDR3 DNA reads TGTGCCAGCAGTGAACGGCAGGTTTATGGCTACACCTTC.

This chain links TRBV28 with TRBJ1-1, with D hard to call. The CDR3 extends over 12 amino acids. V was pared by 4 bases and J by 3 bases, with 6 bases between. Germline V lookup: CDR1 MDHEN, CDR2 SYDVKM. CDR3 region: CASSSMDTEAFF. As DNA, the CDR3 is TGTGCCAGCAGTTCCATGGACACTGAAGCTTTCTTT.

J is TRBJ1-4 and V is TRBV15; D perhaps matches TRBD1 (6 bases). Trimming took off 8 bases at V and 7 bases at J, with 26 bases between the two ends. This CDR3 comprises 17 residues. CDR1 is LNHNV and CDR2 is YYDKDF in the germline V gene (reference sequence). The CDR3 DNA follows: TGTGCCACCGCGGGGGCCGTTACCAGCGGGGATCCTGAAAAACTGTTTTTT. Amino acids: CATAGAVTSGDPEKLFF.

This rearrangement joins TRBV13 to TRBJ2-6; D might be TRBD1 or TRBD2, each matching 6 bases. The CDR3 is made up of 18 amino acids. The V gene's germline CDR1 is PRHDT and CDR2 FYEKMQ (reference sequence). V was cut by 6 bases and J by 1 base, with 19 bases left in between. CDR3 protein: CASSLFRGRDSGANVLTF. The DNA of the CDR3 is TGTGCCAGCAGTTTATTTCGGGGGCGCGATTCTGGGGCCAACGTCCTGACTTTC. Variable domain in full (rest from reference TRBV13 and TRBJ2-6): AAGVIQSPRHLIKEKRETATLKCYPIPRHDTVYWYQQGPGQDPQFLISFYEKMQSDKGSIPDRFSAQQFSDYHSELNMSSLELGDSALYFCASSLFRGRDSGANVLTFGAGSRLTVL.